One sample yielded the 6 T cell receptor beta chains listed below, sequenced in a study of blood T cell repertoires in COVID-19. This table comes from immunoSEQ multiplex PCR, and its TCRdb copy is limited to in-frame clones, with some not included. The table lists about 180,000 clones, more than 85% of them singletons. The sample was peripheral blood. The source of these receptors is a man aged 45-65 years with acute or convalescent COVID-19.

The chain joins TRBV6-2 or TRBV6-3 to TRBJ2-5, with a possible D match to TRBD2 (5 bases). Trimming left V 4 bases short and J 3 bases short, with 12 bases between. The germline V gene encodes CDR1 MNHEY and CDR2 SVGEGT. The CDR3 extends over 14 amino acids. The CDR3 region is CASSSDWKKETQYF. The DNA of the CDR3 is TGTGCCAGCAGTTCGGACTGGAAAAAAGAGACCCAGTACTTC.

The chain joins TRBV7-2 to TRBJ1-2; 7 bases fit TRBD1. V was pared by 5 bases and J by 4 bases, with 7 bases of the junction left unmatched. The CDR3 loop spans 14 amino acids. From germline, CDR1 is SGHTA and CDR2 FQGNSA. CDR3 bases: TGTGCCAGCAGCCCTGGGACAGACCCCTATGGCTACACCTTC. Protein sequence: CASSPGTDPYGYTF.

V is TRBV6-5 and J is TRBJ2-3; TRBD2 agrees at 11 bases. Germline assignment: CDR1 MNHEY and CDR2 SVGAGI. The J segment lost 2 bases and the V segment lost 6 bases, leaving 4 bases of the junction unmatched. The CDR3 covers 15 residues. The CDR3 is CASSIAGGPTDTQYF. The DNA for the CDR3 is TGTGCCAGCAGCATAGCGGGAGGGCCCACAGATACGCAGTATTTT.

The chain recombines TRBV18 with TRBJ1-2, with D maybe TRBD1 (5 bases). Trimming removed 3 bases from V and 3 bases from J, with 14 bases in between. The CDR3 has 15 residues. Germline CDR1 KGHSH, CDR2 LQKENI. The CDR3 bases are TGTGCCAGCTCACCGGGAACGGGGGGAGACTATGGCTACACCTTC. Its protein product is CASSPGTGGDYGYTF. Using reference TRBV18 and TRBJ1-2 for the parts outside the CDR3, the full variable domain is NAGVMQNPRHLVRRRGQEARLRCSPMKGHSHVYWYRQLPEEGLKFMVYLQKENIIDESGMPKERFSAEFPKEGPSILRIQQVVRGDSAAYFCASSPGTGGDYGYTFGSGTRLTVV.

CDR3 DNA sequence: TGTGCCAGCTGGCCCCGGGAGATAGATACGCAGTATTTT. Its translation: CASWPREIDTQYF. This rearrangement joins TRBV28 to TRBJ2-3, with D possibly matching TRBD2 (6 bases). The CDR3 is made up of 13 amino acids. Trimming cost V 8 bases and J 5 bases, with 14 bases left between them. Germline V gene sequence: CDR1 MDHEN, CDR2 SYDVKM.

V gene TRBV24-1 combines with J gene TRBJ1-1; D call uncertain. The CDR3 sequence is 13 residues long. V was cut by 3 bases and J by 6 bases, with 10 bases left in between. CDR1 is KGHDR, CDR2 SFDVKD, per germline. The CDR3: CATSDRGSAEAFF. The CDR3 DNA sequence: TGTGCCACCAGTGATCGAGGGTCCGCTGAAGCTTTCTTT.